The sequence of this T cell receptor beta chain was determined in a study of blood T cell repertoires in COVID-19 (dated by TCRdb to 2018 to 2021). Study-wide context: The collaborator samples originated in the United States, Italy and Spain and spanned the acute and convalescent phases of COVID-19. Deeply sampled blood TCRbeta repertoires from subjects exposed to, actively infected with, or recovered from COVID-19 were included in the dataset. Sample metadata almost always included a de-identified subject ID, COVID-19 status, age in years and sex. The material from the prospective study consisted of cDNA or gDNA derived from T cells, B-cell-depleted T cells, or PBMCs. Samples were obtained from the ongoing ImmuneRACE study (first 160 participants) and from 1,254 subjects provided by 6 global collaborators. HLA class I and class II types, where available, came from metadata supplied by the sample provider rather than from assay-based typing. The repertoires were released in a freely available public database intended as a resource for research on the immune response to SARS-CoV-2. On the study overall, not on this receptor specifically: Clinical and demographic metadata were provided uncurated, with the amount varying by source and participant.

The CDR3 starts with the cysteine, ends with the phenylalanine, and has 16 residues. The only DNA kept is the CDR3, 48 bases in frame from the first base. V has 6 bases trimmed and J has 8 bases trimmed; junction bases matching no gene number 15. Via the germline V gene, CDR1 is MDHEN and CDR2 SYDVKM. In Seattle, one collaborating source enrolled patients while the infection was active and tracked those patients longitudinally over the course of disease. Collaborating institutions collected whole blood in K2EDTA tubes following their own protocols. For TCRbeta analysis, collaborators shipped samples as frozen whole blood, isolated PBMCs, or DNA extracted from either of those sample types. On this clone itself: Its recognized antigen is unknown. One base away there is no much larger clone; base qualities are not given.

TCRbeta CDR3 regions were amplified from genomic DNA using the immunoSEQ Assay, a bias-controlled multiplex PCR. From the authors' description of their analysis: Nucleated cell counts per sample were estimated from amplification of reference gene primers within the assay. To quantify the absolute abundance of each unique TCRbeta CDR3 rearrangement, sequence reads were collapsed and filtered. For each sample, productive Simpson clonality was calculated as the square root of Simpson's diversity index across productive rearrangements. The immuneACCESS repertoire file appears here via TCRdb, limited to in-frame rearrangements. These files lack a portion of the clones; in checked studies, under half of the deficit traces to unresolved V genes, and the cause of the others is not known. That table supplies the V and J calls and clone size; D and trimming were determined from the DNA. For this sample the table gives 60,000 to 65,000 clones, of which roughly 83% were detected only once. Around 15% of the sample comes from the top ten.

The TCR originated in a man aged 60 to 75 with COVID-19, enrolled during active disease. This sequence uses TRBV28 and TRBJ1-2; 10 bases in the middle match TRBD1. What was sequenced was peripheral blood. The nucleotides are TGTGCCAGCAGCACCGGGACAGGGGCTGTTCTTGGAGGCTACACCTTC. The resulting protein is CASSTGTGAVLGGYTF.